One and the same sample provided the 4 T cell receptor beta chains below, sequenced in a study of blood T cell repertoires in COVID-19 (dated by TCRdb to about 2020). The library was built by means of the immunoSEQ multiplex PCR assay. Held by TCRdb, this immuneACCESS table contains in-frame sequences only and omits some clones. Under half of the omission traces to an unresolved V gene where checked; the cause of the rest is unknown. Present in this sample are more than 65,000 clones, over 65% of which were seen just once. Of the sample, about 10% is held by the ten largest clones. Source material: peripheral blood. The receptors were gathered from a human donor in a cohort sampled during active COVID-19.

The chain employs TRBV15 and TRBJ1-4; D is unresolved. This CDR3 is built from 16 residues. Trimming removed 0 bases at V and 4 bases at J, with 12 bases between. CDR1 is LNHNV and CDR2 is YYDKDF in the germline V gene (reference sequence). The CDR3, as DNA: TGTGCCACCAGCAGAGAAGCGGCATACGGTAATGAAAAACTGTTTTTT. Residues: CATSREAAYGNEKLFF.

This clone has a single count. This chain uses TRBV6-5 with TRBJ1-5; 9 bases are a match to TRBD1. This CDR3 has 14 residues. CDR1 is MNHEY, CDR2 SVGAGI, per germline. J gave up 4 bases and V 7 bases, and 5 bases lay outside the gene matches. The CDR3 is CASMQDRGNQPQHF. In DNA, the CDR3 is TGTGCCAGCATGCAGGACAGGGGAAATCAGCCCCAGCATTTT.

The V gene is TRBV3-1 (or the pseudogene TRBV3-2), the J gene TRBJ2-2; 11 bases agree with TRBD2. Germline loops: CDR1 LGHDT, CDR2 YNNKEL (reference sequence). J was trimmed by 0 bases and V by 1 base; bases with no gene match: 7. The CDR3 runs 19 residues. For the CDR3, the DNA is TGTGCCAGCAGCCAAGGACTAGCGGGGCCTCGCGCGAACACCGGGGAGCTGTTTTTT. Protein product: CASSQGLAGPRANTGELFF.

This rearrangement joins TRBV6-5 to TRBJ2-6; D may be TRBD1 (6 bases). The CDR3 length is 15 residues. V was pared by 5 bases and J by 4 bases, with 12 bases between. Looked up from germline, CDR1 is MNHEY and CDR2 is SVGAGI. CDR3 sequence (DNA): TGTGCCAGCAGTATCAGGGGAGCGGGGGCCAACGTCCTGACTTTC. Translation gives CASSIRGAGANVLTF.